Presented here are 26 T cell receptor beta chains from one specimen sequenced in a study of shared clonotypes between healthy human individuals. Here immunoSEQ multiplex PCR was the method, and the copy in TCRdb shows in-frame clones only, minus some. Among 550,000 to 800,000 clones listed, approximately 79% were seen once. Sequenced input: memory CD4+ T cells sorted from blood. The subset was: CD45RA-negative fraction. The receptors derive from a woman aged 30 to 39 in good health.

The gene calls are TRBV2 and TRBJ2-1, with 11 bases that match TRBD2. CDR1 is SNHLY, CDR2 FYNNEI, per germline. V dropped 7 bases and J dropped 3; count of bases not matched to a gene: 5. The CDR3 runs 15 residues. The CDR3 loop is CASKLTSGSYNEQFF. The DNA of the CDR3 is TGTGCCAGCAAACTTACTAGCGGGAGCTACAATGAGCAGTTCTTC.

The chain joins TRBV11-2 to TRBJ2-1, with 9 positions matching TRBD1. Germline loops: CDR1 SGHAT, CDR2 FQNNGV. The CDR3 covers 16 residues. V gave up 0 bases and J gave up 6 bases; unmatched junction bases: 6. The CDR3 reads CASSLEYGQGFNEQFF. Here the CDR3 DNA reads TGTGCCAGCAGCTTAGAATACGGACAGGGGTTCAATGAGCAGTTCTTC.

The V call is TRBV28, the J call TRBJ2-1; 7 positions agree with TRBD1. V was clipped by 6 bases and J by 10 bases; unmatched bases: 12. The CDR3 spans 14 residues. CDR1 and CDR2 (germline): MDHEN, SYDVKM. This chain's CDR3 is CASSPAAGGSEQFF. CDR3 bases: TGTGCCAGCAGCCCTGCCGCAGGGGGTAGCGAGCAGTTCTTC.

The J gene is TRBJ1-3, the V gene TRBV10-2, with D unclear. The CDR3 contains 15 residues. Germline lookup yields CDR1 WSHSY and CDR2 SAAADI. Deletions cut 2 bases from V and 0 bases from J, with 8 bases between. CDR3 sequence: CASSEGPGSGNTIYF. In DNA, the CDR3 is TGCGCCAGCAGTGAGGGGCCGGGCTCTGGAAACACCATATATTTT.

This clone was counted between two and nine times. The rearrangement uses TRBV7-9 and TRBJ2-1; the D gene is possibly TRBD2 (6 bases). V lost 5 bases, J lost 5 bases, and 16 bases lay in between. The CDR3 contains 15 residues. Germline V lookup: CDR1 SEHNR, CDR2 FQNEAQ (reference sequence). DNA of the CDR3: TGTGCCAGCAGCCCGTTCGGGACTCAGAACAATGAGCAGTTCTTC. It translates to CASSPFGTQNNEQFF.

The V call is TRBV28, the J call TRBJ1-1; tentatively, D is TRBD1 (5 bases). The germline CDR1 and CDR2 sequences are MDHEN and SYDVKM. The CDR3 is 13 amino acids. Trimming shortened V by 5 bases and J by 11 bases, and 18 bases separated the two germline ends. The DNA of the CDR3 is TGTGCCAGCAGTCGCCACAGGCCACCCGGGGCTTTCTTT. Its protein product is CASSRHRPPGAFF.

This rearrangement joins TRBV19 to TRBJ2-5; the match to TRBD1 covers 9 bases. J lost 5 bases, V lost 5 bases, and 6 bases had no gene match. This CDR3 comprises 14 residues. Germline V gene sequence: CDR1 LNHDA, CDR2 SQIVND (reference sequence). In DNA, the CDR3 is TGTGCCAGTAGTTTCGACAGGGGGATCGAGACCCAGTACTTC. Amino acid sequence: CASSFDRGIETQYF.

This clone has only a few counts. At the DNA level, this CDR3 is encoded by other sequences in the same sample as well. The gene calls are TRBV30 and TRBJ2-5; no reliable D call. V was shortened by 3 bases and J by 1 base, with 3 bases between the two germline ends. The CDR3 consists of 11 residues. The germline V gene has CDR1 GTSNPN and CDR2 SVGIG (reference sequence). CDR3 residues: CAWSPQETQYF. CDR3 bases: TGTGCCTGGAGCCCCCAAGAGACCCAGTACTTC. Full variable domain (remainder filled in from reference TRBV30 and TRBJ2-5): SQTIHQWPATLVQPVGSPLSLECTVEGTSNPNLYWYRQAAGRGLQLLFYSVGIGQISSEVPQNLSASRPQDRQFILSSKKLLLSDSGFYLCAWSPQETQYFGPGTRLLVL.

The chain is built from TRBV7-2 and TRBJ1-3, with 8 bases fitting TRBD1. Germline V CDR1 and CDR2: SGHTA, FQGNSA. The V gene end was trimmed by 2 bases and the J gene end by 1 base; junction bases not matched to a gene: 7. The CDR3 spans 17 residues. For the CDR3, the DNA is TGTGCCAGCAGCTTATCAGGACAGGGAGGATCTGGAAACACCATATATTTT. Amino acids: CASSLSGQGGSGNTIYF.

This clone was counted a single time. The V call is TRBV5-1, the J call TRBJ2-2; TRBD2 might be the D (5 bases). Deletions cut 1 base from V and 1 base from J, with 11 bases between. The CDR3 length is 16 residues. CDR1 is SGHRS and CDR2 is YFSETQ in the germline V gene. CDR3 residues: CASSLMGGLNTGELFF. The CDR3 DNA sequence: TGCGCCAGCAGCTTGATGGGCGGACTGAACACCGGGGAGCTGTTTTTT.

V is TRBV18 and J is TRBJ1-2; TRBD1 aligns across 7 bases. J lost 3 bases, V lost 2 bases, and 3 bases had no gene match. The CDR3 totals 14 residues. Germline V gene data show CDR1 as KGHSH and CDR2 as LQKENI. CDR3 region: CASSPSGTDYGYTF. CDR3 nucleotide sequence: TGTGCCAGCTCACCAAGTGGGACAGACTATGGCTACACCTTC.

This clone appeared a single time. The CDR3 is CASSLRSSGGWGEQYF. CDR3 nucleotides: TGTGCCAGCAGCTTACGCTCTAGCGGCGGGTGGGGCGAGCAGTACTTC. The genes are TRBV7-9 and TRBJ2-7, with 7 bases that match TRBD2. The CDR3 is made up of 16 amino acids. Trimming took 2 bases from V and 6 from J; bases not matched to a gene: 13. Germline assignment: CDR1 SEHNR and CDR2 FQNEAQ (reference sequence). Filled out from reference TRBV7-9 and TRBJ2-7, the complete variable domain reads DTGVSQNPRHKITKRGQNVTFRCDPISEHNRLYWYRQTLGQGPEFLTYFQNEAQLEKSRLLSDRFSAERPKGSFSTLEIQRTEQGDSAMYLCASSLRSSGGWGEQYFGPGTRLTVT.

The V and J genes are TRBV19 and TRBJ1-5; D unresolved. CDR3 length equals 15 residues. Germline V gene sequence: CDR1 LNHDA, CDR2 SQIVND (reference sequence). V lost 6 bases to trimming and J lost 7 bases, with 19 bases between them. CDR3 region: CASRTTRSPGQPQHF. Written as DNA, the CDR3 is TGTGCCAGTAGGACTACAAGAAGCCCGGGGCAGCCCCAGCATTTT.

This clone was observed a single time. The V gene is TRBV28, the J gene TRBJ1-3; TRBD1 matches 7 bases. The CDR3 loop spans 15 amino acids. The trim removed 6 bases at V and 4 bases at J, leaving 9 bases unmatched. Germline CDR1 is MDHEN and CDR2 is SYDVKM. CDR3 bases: TGTGCCAGCAGCTCGACAGGGAAAGCAGGAAACACCATATATTTT. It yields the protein CASSSTGKAGNTIYF.

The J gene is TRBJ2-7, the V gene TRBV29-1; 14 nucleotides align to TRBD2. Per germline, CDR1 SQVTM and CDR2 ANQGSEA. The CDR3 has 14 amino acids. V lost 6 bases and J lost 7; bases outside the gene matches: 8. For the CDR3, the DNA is TGCAGCGTGGGGGGACTAGCGGGAGAGAGGGAGCAGTACTTC. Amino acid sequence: CSVGGLAGEREQYF.

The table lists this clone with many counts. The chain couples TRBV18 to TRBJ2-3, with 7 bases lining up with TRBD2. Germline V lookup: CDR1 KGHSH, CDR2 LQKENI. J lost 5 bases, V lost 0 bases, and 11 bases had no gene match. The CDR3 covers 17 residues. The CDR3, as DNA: TGTGCCAGCTCACCACCATTAGCGGGTAACAAGGGAGATACGCAGTATTTT. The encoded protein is CASSPPLAGNKGDTQYF.

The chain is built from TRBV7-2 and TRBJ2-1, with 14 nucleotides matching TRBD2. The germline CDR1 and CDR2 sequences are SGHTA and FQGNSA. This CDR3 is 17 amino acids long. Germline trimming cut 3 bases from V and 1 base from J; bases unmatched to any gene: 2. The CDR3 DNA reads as TGTGCCAGCAGCTTCGGACTAGCGGGAGGTTCCTACAATGAGCAGTTCTTC. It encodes CASSFGLAGGSYNEQFF. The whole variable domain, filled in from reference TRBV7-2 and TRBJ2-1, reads GAGVSQSPSNKVTEKGKDVELRCDPISGHTALYWYRQSLGQGLEFLIYFQGNSAPDKSGLPSDRFSAERTGGSVSTLTIQRTQQEDSAVYLCASSFGLAGGSYNEQFFGPGTRLTVL.

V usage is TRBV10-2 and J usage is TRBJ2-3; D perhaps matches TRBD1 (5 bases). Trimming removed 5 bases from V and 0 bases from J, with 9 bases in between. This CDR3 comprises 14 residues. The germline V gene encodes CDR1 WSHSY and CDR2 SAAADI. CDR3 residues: CASSPRASTDTQYF. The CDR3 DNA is TGCGCCAGCAGTCCCAGGGCTAGCACAGATACGCAGTATTTT.

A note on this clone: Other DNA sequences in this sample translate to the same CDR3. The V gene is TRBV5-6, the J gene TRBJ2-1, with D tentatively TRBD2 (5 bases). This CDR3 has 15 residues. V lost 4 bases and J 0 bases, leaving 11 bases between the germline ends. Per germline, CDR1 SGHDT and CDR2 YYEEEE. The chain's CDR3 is CASSLVGGSYNEQFF. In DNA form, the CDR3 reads TGTGCCAGCAGCCTGGTAGGAGGCTCCTACAATGAGCAGTTCTTC.

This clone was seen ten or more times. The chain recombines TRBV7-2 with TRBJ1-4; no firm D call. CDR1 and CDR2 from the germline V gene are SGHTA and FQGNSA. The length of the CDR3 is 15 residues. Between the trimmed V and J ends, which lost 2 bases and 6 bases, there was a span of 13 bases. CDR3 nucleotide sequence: TGTGCCAGCAGCTTACTAAGGGAATTAGATGAAAAACTGTTTTTT. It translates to CASSLLRELDEKLFF.

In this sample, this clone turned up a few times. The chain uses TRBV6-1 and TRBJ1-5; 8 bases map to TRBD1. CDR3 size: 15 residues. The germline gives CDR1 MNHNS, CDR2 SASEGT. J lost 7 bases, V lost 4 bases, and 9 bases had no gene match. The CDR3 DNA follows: TGTGCCAGCAGTGGGGCGACAGGGGCTCGGCAGCCCCAGCATTTT. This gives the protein CASSGATGARQPQHF.

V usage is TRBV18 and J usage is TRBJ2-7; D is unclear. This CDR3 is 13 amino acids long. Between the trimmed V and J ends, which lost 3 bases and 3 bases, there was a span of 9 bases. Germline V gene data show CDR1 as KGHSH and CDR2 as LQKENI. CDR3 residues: CASSPVDVYEQYF. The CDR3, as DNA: TGTGCCAGCTCACCCGTAGATGTCTACGAGCAGTACTTC.

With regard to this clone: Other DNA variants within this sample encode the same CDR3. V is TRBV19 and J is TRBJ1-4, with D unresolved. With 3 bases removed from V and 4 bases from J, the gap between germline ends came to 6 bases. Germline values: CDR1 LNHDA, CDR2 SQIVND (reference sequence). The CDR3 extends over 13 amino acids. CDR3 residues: CASSIGVNEKLFF. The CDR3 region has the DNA TGTGCCAGTAGTATCGGAGTTAATGAAAAACTGTTTTTT. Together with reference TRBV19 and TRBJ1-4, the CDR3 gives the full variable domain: DGGITQSPKYLFRKEGQNVTLSCEQNLNHDAMYWYRQDPGQGLRLIYYSQIVNDFQKGDIAEGYSVSREKKESFPLTVTSAQKNPTAFYLCASSIGVNEKLFFGSGTQLSVL.

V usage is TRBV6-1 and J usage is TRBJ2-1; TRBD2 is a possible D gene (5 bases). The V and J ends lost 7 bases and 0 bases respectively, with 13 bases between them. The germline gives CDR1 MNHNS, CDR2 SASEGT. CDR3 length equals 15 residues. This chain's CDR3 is CASINGVSSYNEQFF. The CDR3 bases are TGTGCCAGCATTAACGGGGTAAGCTCCTACAATGAGCAGTTCTTC.

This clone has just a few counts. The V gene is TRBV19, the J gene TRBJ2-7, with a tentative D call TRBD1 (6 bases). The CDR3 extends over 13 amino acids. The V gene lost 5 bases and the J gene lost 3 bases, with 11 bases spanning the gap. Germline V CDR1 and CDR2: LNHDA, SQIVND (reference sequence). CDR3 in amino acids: CASSPGQYYEQYF. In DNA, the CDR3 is TGTGCCAGTAGTCCCGGACAGTACTACGAGCAGTACTTC.

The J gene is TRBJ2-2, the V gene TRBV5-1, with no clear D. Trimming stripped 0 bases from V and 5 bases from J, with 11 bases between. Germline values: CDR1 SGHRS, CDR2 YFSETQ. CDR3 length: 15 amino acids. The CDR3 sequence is CASSLESAGTGELFF. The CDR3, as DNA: TGCGCCAGCAGCTTGGAGTCCGCTGGGACCGGGGAGCTGTTTTTT.